Below are 15 T cell receptor beta chains sequenced from a single sample in a study of T cell changes during pregnancy in multiple sclerosis (dated by TCRdb to between 2018 and 2020). Receptor libraries were prepared by the immunoSEQ multiplex PCR assay. Held by TCRdb, this immuneACCESS table contains in-frame sequences only and omits some clones. Under half of the omission traces to an unresolved V gene where checked; the cause of the rest is unknown. The table for this sample lists 65,000 to 90,000 clones; roughly 92% of them were counted only once. In total, the top ten clones hold roughly 2% of the sample. Material: peripheral blood, obtained in the second trimester of pregnancy. Receptors originate from a female donor with multiple sclerosis, enrolled in a pregnancy study.

V usage is TRBV7-2 and J usage is TRBJ1-1, with D hard to call. The V end was cut by 3 bases, the J end by 13 bases, with 15 bases between. This CDR3 contains 12 residues. Germline V gene sequence: CDR1 SGHTA, CDR2 FQGNSA. The CDR3 DNA follows: TGTGCCAGCAGCTTCGAGGGTGGACCCCTTTTCTTT. Translation: CASSFEGGPLFF.

The rearrangement links TRBV6-5 to TRBJ1-2; D is undetermined. Trimming took off 0 bases at V and 0 bases at J, with 5 bases between the two ends. This CDR3 is 14 amino acids long. The germline CDR1 and CDR2 sequences are MNHEY and SVGAGI. The CDR3 DNA is TGTGCCAGCAGTTACTCGGCACCTAACTATGGCTACACCTTC. Encoded protein: CASSYSAPNYGYTF.

This chain links TRBV7-6 with TRBJ1-6, with a weak D call TRBD1 (5 bases). V lost 5 bases to trimming and J lost 6 bases, with 11 bases between them. The germline V gene encodes CDR1 SGHVS and CDR2 FNYEAQ. This CDR3 has 14 amino acids. The CDR3 loop is CASSLNRINSPLHF. The CDR3, as DNA: TGTGCCAGCAGCCTTAACAGGATTAATTCACCCCTCCACTTT. Full variable domain (outside the CDR3, taken from reference TRBV7-6 and TRBJ1-6): GAGVSQSPRYKVTKRGQDVALRCDPISGHVSLYWYRQALGQGPEFLTYFNYEAQQDKSGLPNDRFSAERPEGSISTLTIQRTEQRDSAMYRCASSLNRINSPLHFGNGTRLTVT.

V usage is TRBV5-4 and J usage is TRBJ1-1, with 9 bases that match TRBD1. The V and J ends lost 4 bases and 3 bases, in that order; junction bases with no gene match: 10. The V gene's germline CDR1 is SGHNT and CDR2 YYREEE (reference sequence). The CDR3 covers 16 residues. CDR3 DNA: TGTGCCAGCAGCCCCAACCCGGGACAGGGAGACACTGAAGCTTTCTTT. This gives the protein CASSPNPGQGDTEAFF.

V usage is TRBV4-3 and J usage is TRBJ2-2; possibly TRBD2 for D (6 bases). V was trimmed by 5 bases and J by 0 bases, leaving 13 bases between them. Germline V gene sequence: CDR1 LGHNA, CDR2 YSLEER. This CDR3 is built from 16 residues. The CDR3 reads CASSLELASNTGELFF. The CDR3 region has the DNA TGCGCCAGCAGCTTAGAACTAGCTTCGAACACCGGGGAGCTGTTTTTT.

The CDR3: CASSFLAGETDTQYF. CDR3 sequence (DNA): TGTGCCAGCAGTTTCCTAGCGGGAGAAACAGATACGCAGTATTTT. V and J are TRBV28 and TRBJ2-3, with TRBD2 identical over 10 bases. The CDR3 extends over 15 amino acids. V was clipped by 3 bases and J by 3 bases; unmatched bases: 3. Per the germline V gene, CDR1 is MDHEN and CDR2 is SYDVKM.

CDR3 bases: TGTGCCAGCAGCCAAGAGGCCGTAATCGAAGCTTTCTTT. This codes for CASSQEAVIEAFF. The rearrangement uses TRBV14 and TRBJ1-1; D call uncertain. CDR1 is SGHDN, CDR2 FVKESK, per germline. The CDR3 totals 13 residues. The germline V and J ends were trimmed by 0 bases and 8 bases, with 10 bases remaining between them.

The chain uses TRBV11-3 and TRBJ2-5; tentative D call: TRBD1 (7 bases). Deletions cut 8 bases from V and 1 base from J, with 14 bases between. Germline assignment: CDR1 SGHNT and CDR2 YENEEA. The CDR3 has 14 residues. The CDR3 DNA follows: TGTGCCAGCGGGGGGACAGTCGCCCAAGAGACCCAGTACTTC. Amino acids: CASGGTVAQETQYF.

The rearrangement uses TRBV5-6 and TRBJ2-5, with a weak D call TRBD1 (5 bases). The J call is doubtful: the DNA matches TRBJ2-7 better. Germline V gene sequence: CDR1 SGHDT, CDR2 YYEEEE. This CDR3 region has 14 residues. CDR3 amino acids: CASSLDSQAYEQYF. The CDR3, as DNA: TGTGCCAGCAGCTTAGACAGCCAAGCCTACGAGCAGTACTTC.

The V call is TRBV6-4, the J call TRBJ2-3, with 12 bases identical to TRBD2. This CDR3 contains 15 residues. Trimming took 6 bases from V and 6 from J; bases not matched to a gene: 7. The germline gives CDR1 MRHNA, CDR2 SNTAGT. In DNA form, the CDR3 reads TGTGCCAGCAGGAAACTAGCGGGAGGAGGGGATACGCAGTATTTT. Encoded protein: CASRKLAGGGDTQYF.

The chain has TRBV5-4 and TRBJ2-2, with a possible D match to TRBD1 (6 bases). Germline assignment: CDR1 SGHNT and CDR2 YYREEE (reference sequence). The CDR3 runs 15 residues. V shed 0 bases and J shed 7 bases, with 13 bases lying between them. CDR3 coding DNA: TGTGCCAGCAGCTTGGGGTCTAGCAGGGGCGGGGAGCTGTTTTTT. This sequence encodes CASSLGSSRGGELFF.

The chain carries TRBV27 and TRBJ2-3; 7 nucleotides align to TRBD2. J lost 7 bases, V lost 2 bases, and 3 bases had no gene match. The CDR3 consists of 13 residues. Per germline, CDR1 MNHEY and CDR2 SMNVEV (reference sequence). CDR3 region: CASSLGGGYTQYF. The DNA for the CDR3 is TGTGCCAGCAGTTTAGGGGGAGGGTATACGCAGTATTTT.

The chain has TRBV6-5 and TRBJ1-1; 9 bases fit TRBD1. Germline CDR1 MNHEY, CDR2 SVGAGI. V trimming: 2 bases; J trimming: 11 bases; junction bases outside the gene matches: 15. The CDR3 consists of 16 residues. In DNA, the CDR3 is TGTGCCAGCAGTTACCCATCTTCCGGGACAGGGATTAGGGCTTTCTTT. Its protein is CASSYPSSGTGIRAFF.

The V call is TRBV9, the J call TRBJ1-3; D call uncertain. From germline, CDR1 is SGDLS and CDR2 YYNGEE. Deletions cut 3 bases from V and 8 bases from J, with 18 bases between. The CDR3 has 15 amino acids. CDR3 loop: CASSGAPGFSDTIYF. The DNA for the CDR3 is TGTGCCAGCAGCGGAGCCCCGGGGTTTTCGGACACCATATATTTT. Drawing the rest from reference TRBV9 and TRBJ1-3, the complete variable domain is DSGVTQTPKHLITATGQRVTLRCSPRSGDLSVYWYQQSLDQGLQFLIQYYNGEERAKGNILERFSAQQFPDLHSELNLSSLELGDSALYFCASSGAPGFSDTIYFGEGSWLTVV.

The chain joins TRBV30 to TRBJ2-5; D not certain. Deletions cut 1 base from V and 2 bases from J, with 8 bases between. Germline loops: CDR1 GTSNPN, CDR2 SVGIG (reference sequence). This CDR3 contains 13 residues. The CDR3 sequence is CAWSERRQETQYF. As DNA, the CDR3 is TGTGCCTGGAGTGAACGGCGGCAAGAGACCCAGTACTTC.